The 15 T cell receptor beta chains presented below share a single source sample, sequenced in a study of T cell responses to AZD1222 COVID-19 vaccine. TCRdb's table, derived via immunoSEQ multiplex PCR, lists solely in-frame clones and lacks some. Of 100,000 to 150,000 clones listed, around nine tenths were seen once; the top ten hold 6.9%. Sequences were derived from peripheral blood, sampled on day 0 of AZD1222 vaccination. These receptors were taken from an adult in good health.

The chain carries TRBV13 and TRBJ1-1; D remains unclear. CDR1 is PRHDT and CDR2 is FYEKMQ in the germline V gene (reference sequence). CDR3 size: 13 residues. V was shortened by 6 bases and J by 1 base, with 9 bases between the two germline ends. The CDR3, as DNA: TGTGCCAGCAGTCGGGTCGGGAACACTGAAGCTTTCTTT. As protein: CASSRVGNTEAFF.

This chain uses TRBV19 with TRBJ1-1; tentatively, D is TRBD1 (6 bases). This CDR3 is built from 14 residues. V shed 2 bases and J shed 4 bases, with 11 bases lying between them. The germline V gene encodes CDR1 LNHDA and CDR2 SQIVND (reference sequence). The CDR3 region is CASSISQGITEAFF. CDR3 in DNA: TGTGCCAGTAGTATATCACAGGGTATCACTGAAGCTTTCTTT.

This clone was seen only once. The chain couples TRBV19 to TRBJ1-3; 7 bases are a match to TRBD1. Trimming took 10 bases from V and 2 from J; bases not matched to a gene: 5. Germline assignment: CDR1 LNHDA and CDR2 SQIVND (reference sequence). This CDR3 region has 13 residues. The CDR3 bases are TGTGCCACCTCTGACAGGGCTGGAAACACCATATATTTT. This sequence encodes CATSDRAGNTIYF.

The chain recombines TRBV3-1 (or the pseudogene TRBV3-2) with TRBJ1-1; 8 nucleotides align to TRBD1. This CDR3 contains 17 residues. V gave up 1 base and J gave up 3 bases; unmatched junction bases: 10. The germline V gene has CDR1 LGHDT and CDR2 YNNKEL (reference sequence). Here the CDR3 DNA reads TGTGCCAGCAGCCAAGTTTTTACAGGGGGGTTTGACACTGAAGCTTTCTTT. Its protein is CASSQVFTGGFDTEAFF.

This rearrangement joins TRBV7-2 to TRBJ2-1; a possible D gene is TRBD2 (7 bases). Trimming took off 3 bases at V and 2 bases at J, with 14 bases between the two ends. The V gene's germline CDR1 is SGHTA and CDR2 FQGNSA. There are 16 residues in the CDR3. CDR3 DNA sequence: TGTGCCAGCAGCTTTGGCGGGGGCGTCCCCTACAATGAGCAGTTCTTC. As protein: CASSFGGGVPYNEQFF.

This chain uses TRBV7-9 with TRBJ1-2; D is uncertain. Trimming pared 1 base from V and 5 bases from J, leaving 8 bases between. The germline CDR1 and CDR2 sequences are SEHNR and FQNEAQ (reference sequence). The CDR3 has 13 amino acids. As DNA, the CDR3 is TGTGCCAGCAGCTTAGACACGGGGTATGGCTACACCTTC. Protein sequence: CASSLDTGYGYTF.

This chain uses TRBV5-4 with TRBJ1-4, with TRBD1 matching 8 bases. Germline CDR1 is SGHNT and CDR2 is YYREEE (reference sequence). CDR3 length equals 16 residues. The V gene end was trimmed by 9 bases and the J gene end by 5 bases; junction bases not matched to a gene: 15. This CDR3 is CATNPGGAVGNEKLFF. CDR3 coding DNA: TGTGCCACCAATCCAGGGGGCGCGGTGGGGAATGAAAAACTGTTTTTT.

The rearrangement links TRBV29-1 to TRBJ1-2; D is perhaps TRBD1 (5 bases). V lost 0 bases, J lost 4 bases, and 9 bases lay in between. This CDR3 has 13 residues. The germline V gene encodes CDR1 SQVTM and CDR2 ANQGSEA. Here the CDR3 reads CSVEDGGGYGYTF. The CDR3 DNA follows: TGCAGCGTTGAAGATGGGGGAGGCTATGGCTACACCTTC. Variable domain in full (rest from reference TRBV29-1 and TRBJ1-2): SAVISQKPSRDICQRGTSLTIQCQVDSQVTMMFWYRQQPGQSLTLIATANQGSEATYESGFVIDKFPISRPNLTFSTLTVSNMSPEDSSIYLCSVEDGGGYGYTFGSGTRLTVV.

V is TRBV5-1 and J is TRBJ1-6; D call uncertain. V was trimmed by 3 bases and J by 7 bases, leaving 5 bases between them. CDR1 is SGHRS and CDR2 is YFSETQ in the germline V gene. This CDR3 region has 12 residues. CDR3 sequence (DNA): TGCGCCAGCAGCTCCAACAATTCACCCCTCCACTTT. It encodes CASSSNNSPLHF.

This chain connects TRBV19 to TRBJ1-1; 7 bases match TRBD1. Germline lookup yields CDR1 LNHDA and CDR2 SQIVND (reference sequence). The junction had 11 bases not matched to a gene; V was cut back by 8 bases and J by 5 bases. This CDR3 is 14 amino acids long. CDR3 in DNA: TGTGCCAGTTCAAGCGATGACAGGGCTACTGAAGCTTTCTTT. Its protein is CASSSDDRATEAFF. Using reference TRBV19 and TRBJ1-1 for the parts outside the CDR3, the full variable domain is DGGITQSPKYLFRKEGQNVTLSCEQNLNHDAMYWYRQDPGQGLRLIYYSQIVNDFQKGDIAEGYSVSREKKESFPLTVTSAQKNPTAFYLCASSSDDRATEAFFGQGTRLTVV.

This chain uses TRBV23-1 with TRBJ1-1, with D uncertain. TRBV23-1 is identified as an open reading frame with a role that is uncertain. Deletions cut 8 bases from V and 2 bases from J, with 6 bases between. This CDR3 is 11 amino acids long. DNA of the CDR3: TGCGCCAGCGGAGCAAACACTGAAGCTTTCTTT. Translated, it gives CASGANTEAFF.

The V gene is TRBV24-1, the J gene TRBJ2-3; maybe TRBD1 (6 bases). The V and J ends lost 8 bases and 2 bases respectively, with 10 bases between them. The CDR3 totals 13 residues. CDR1 is KGHDR and CDR2 is SFDVKD in the germline V gene. The CDR3 here is CATTGQNTDTQYF. CDR3 DNA sequence: TGTGCCACCACTGGACAGAACACAGATACGCAGTATTTT.

V and J are TRBV7-6 and TRBJ2-7; D remains ambiguous. This CDR3 contains 15 residues. Germline CDR1 SGHVS, CDR2 FNYEAQ. The V end was cut by 2 bases, the J end by 4 bases, with 15 bases between. In DNA form, the CDR3 reads TGTGCCAGCAGCTTACGTGGTGGCAATAATTACGAGCAGTACTTC. Its protein product is CASSLRGGNNYEQYF.

The chain is built from TRBV19 and TRBJ1-1, with D maybe TRBD1 (5 bases). This CDR3 comprises 13 residues. Looked up from germline, CDR1 is LNHDA and CDR2 is SQIVND (reference sequence). The ends were cut back, 3 bases at V and 5 bases at J, with 10 bases in the middle. CDR3 protein: CASSIGAYTEAFF. The CDR3 bases are TGTGCCAGTAGTATCGGGGCTTATACTGAAGCTTTCTTT.

The V call is TRBV6-6, the J call TRBJ1-6; 8 bases map to TRBD1. V trimming: 7 bases; J trimming: 3 bases; junction bases outside the gene matches: 8. The CDR3 totals 16 residues. Germline V gives CDR1 MNHNY, CDR2 SVGAGI (reference sequence). CDR3 in DNA: TGTGCCAGCAAATCCGGGACAGGTGGCTATAATTCACCCCTCCACTTT. It encodes CASKSGTGGYNSPLHF.